The rows below give T cell receptor beta chains drawn from one sample of a study of vaccination effects on CD4 cells after COVID-19. Using immunoSEQ multiplex PCR, the repertoire was profiled, and TCRdb retains in-frame clones only, with some absent. The sample has tens of thousands of clones; approximately 76% are singletons. No antigens are known for them. This sample comprised CD4+ T cells from PBMCs cultured with HCoV-OC43 spike peptides, obtained after COVID-19 vaccination. The receptors derive from a human donor who received a COVID-19 vaccine. The CDR3 runs from the conserved cysteine through the conserved F or W. D genes are given only for firm matches. Only some rows state a clone size, as once, few, many or a class for expanded clones.

V gene: TRBV29-1; J gene: TRBJ1-2; D gene: NA; clone size: once; CDR3 protein: CSVGGYTF; CDR3 DNA: TGCAGCGTTGGTGGCTACACCTTC
V gene: TRBV5-1; J gene: TRBJ1-2; D gene: TRBD1; clone size: NA; CDR3 protein: CASSLSPGTGDGYTF; CDR3 DNA: TGCGCCAGCAGCTTGAGTCCGGGGACAGGGGATGGCTACACCTTC
V gene: TRBV24-1; J gene: TRBJ2-2; D gene: NA; clone size: NA; CDR3 protein: CATAHANRADTGELFF; CDR3 DNA: TGTGCCACGGCCCACGCGAACAGGGCTGACACCGGGGAGCTGTTTTTT
V gene: TRBV5-1; J gene: TRBJ1-1; D gene: TRBD1; clone size: few; CDR3 protein: CASSLSGGNTEAFF; CDR3 DNA: TGCGCCAGCAGCTTGTCAGGGGGCAACACTGAAGCTTTCTTT
V gene: TRBV4-3; J gene: TRBJ1-6; D gene: NA; clone size: once; CDR3 protein: CASSQGRYNSPLHF; CDR3 DNA: TGCGCCAGCAGCCAAGGACGGTATAATTCACCCCTCCACTTT
V gene: TRBV7-2; J gene: TRBJ2-1; D gene: NA; clone size: NA; CDR3 protein: CASSFVLRRDNEQFF; CDR3 DNA: TGTGCCAGCAGCTTCGTCCTTAGACGGGACAATGAGCAGTTCTTC
V gene: TRBV5-1; J gene: TRBJ1-2; D gene: NA; clone size: once; CDR3 protein: CASSPGQTRLGYTF; CDR3 DNA: TGCGCCAGCAGTCCGGGCCAGACCCGGTTGGGCTACACCTTC
V gene: TRBV5-1; J gene: TRBJ1-1; D gene: TRBD1; clone size: NA; CDR3 protein: CASSLGGQGEGTEAFF; CDR3 DNA: TGCGCCAGCAGCTTGGGGGGACAGGGGGAAGGGACTGAAGCTTTCTTT
V gene: TRBV14; J gene: TRBJ1-1; D gene: NA; clone size: NA; CDR3 protein: CASSREFAGTMGTEAFF; CDR3 DNA: TGTGCCAGCAGCCGAGAATTTGCCGGGACCATGGGGACTGAAGCTTTCTTT
V gene: TRBV5-4; J gene: TRBJ2-5; D gene: TRBD2; clone size: NA; CDR3 protein: CASSSRGGYETQYF; CDR3 DNA: TGTGCCAGCAGCTCGCGGGGGGGATATGAGACCCAGTACTTC
V gene: TRBV10-1; J gene: TRBJ2-3; D gene: TRBD2; clone size: NA; CDR3 protein: CASIWAGGRPGDTQYF; CDR3 DNA: TGCGCCAGCATTTGGGCGGGGGGCAGGCCTGGGGATACGCAGTATTTT
V gene: TRBV11-3; J gene: TRBJ2-2; D gene: NA; clone size: once; CDR3 protein: CASSLEANTGELFF; CDR3 DNA: TGTGCCAGCAGCTTAGAAGCGAACACCGGGGAGCTGTTTTTT
V gene: TRBV4-3; J gene: TRBJ2-1; D gene: NA; clone size: NA; CDR3 protein: CASSHIDNEQFF; CDR3 DNA: TGCGCCAGCAGCCATATAGACAATGAGCAGTTCTTC
V gene: TRBV13; J gene: TRBJ1-5; D gene: NA; clone size: NA; CDR3 protein: CASSLGPNQPQHF; CDR3 DNA: TGTGCCAGCAGCTTAGGTCCCAATCAGCCCCAGCATTTT
V gene: TRBV6-5; J gene: TRBJ2-5; D gene: NA; clone size: NA; CDR3 protein: CASGGLGETQYF; CDR3 DNA: TGTGCCAGCGGGGGGCTCGGAGAGACCCAGTACTTC
V gene: TRBV19; J gene: TRBJ2-2; D gene: NA; clone size: NA; CDR3 protein: CASSIRHPSGELFF; CDR3 DNA: TGTGCCAGTAGTATACGGCATCCGTCCGGGGAGCTGTTTTTT
V gene: TRBV3-1/TRBV3-2; J gene: TRBJ1-4; D gene: NA; clone size: NA; CDR3 protein: CASSQTGTPQKLFF; CDR3 DNA: TGTGCCAGCAGCCAGACCGGGACTCCCCAAAAACTGTTTTTT
V gene: TRBV28; J gene: TRBJ1-1; D gene: NA; clone size: NA; CDR3 protein: CASSALDRMNTEAFF; CDR3 DNA: TGTGCCAGCAGTGCTTTGGACAGAATGAACACTGAAGCTTTCTTT
V gene: TRBV7-2; J gene: TRBJ2-1; D gene: NA; clone size: NA; CDR3 protein: CASSLILYNEQFF; CDR3 DNA: TGTGCCAGCAGCTTAATTCTATACAATGAGCAGTTCTTC
V gene: TRBV24-1; J gene: TRBJ2-3; D gene: TRBD1; clone size: NA; CDR3 protein: CATNGGQGVTDTQYF; CDR3 DNA: TGTGCCACCAACGGGGGACAGGGGGTAACAGATACGCAGTATTTT
V gene: TRBV6-5; J gene: TRBJ1-3; D gene: TRBD1; clone size: NA; CDR3 protein: CASSTDRGAGNTIYF; CDR3 DNA: TGTGCCAGCAGTACTGACAGGGGGGCTGGAAACACCATATATTTT
V gene: TRBV5-1; J gene: TRBJ2-1; D gene: NA; clone size: NA; CDR3 protein: CASSLASGKDEQFF; CDR3 DNA: TGCGCCAGCAGCTTGGCCTCAGGGAAGGATGAGCAGTTCTTC
V gene: TRBV7-3; J gene: TRBJ2-1; D gene: TRBD2; clone size: NA; CDR3 protein: CASSLSSAGVSYNEQFF; CDR3 DNA: TGTGCCAGCAGCTTAAGTTCAGCGGGGGTTTCCTACAATGAGCAGTTCTTC
V gene: TRBV6-5; J gene: TRBJ2-5; D gene: NA; clone size: NA; CDR3 protein: CASRTGTSYF; CDR3 DNA: TGTGCCAGCAGAACCGGGACATCGTACTTC
V gene: TRBV6-5; J gene: TRBJ2-2; D gene: NA; clone size: NA; CDR3 protein: CASSLQGVGGELFF; CDR3 DNA: TGTGCCAGCAGTCTACAGGGTGTCGGCGGGGAGCTGTTTTTT
V gene: TRBV7-2; J gene: TRBJ2-5; D gene: NA; clone size: few; CDR3 protein: CASSFQREETQYF; CDR3 DNA: TGTGCCAGCAGCTTCCAACGGGAAGAGACCCAGTACTTC
V gene: TRBV7-9; J gene: TRBJ2-5; D gene: NA; clone size: NA; CDR3 protein: CASSLQETQYF; CDR3 DNA: TGTGCCAGCAGTCTACAAGAGACCCAGTACTTC
V gene: TRBV5-1; J gene: TRBJ2-1; D gene: NA; clone size: few; CDR3 protein: CASSSQTGATYNEQFF; CDR3 DNA: TGCGCCAGCAGCTCGCAGACGGGGGCGACTTATAATGAGCAGTTCTTC
V gene: TRBV6-7; J gene: TRBJ2-5; D gene: TRBD1; clone size: NA; CDR3 protein: CASSRQGPELWTQYF; CDR3 DNA: TGTGCCAGCAGTCGACAGGGACCCGAATTGTGGACCCAGTACTTC
V gene: TRBV6-2/TRBV6-3; J gene: TRBJ1-4; D gene: NA; clone size: NA; CDR3 protein: CASSTRGRGNEKLFF; CDR3 DNA: TGTGCCAGCAGTACCCGGGGGCGAGGTAATGAAAAACTGTTTTTT
V gene: TRBV19; J gene: TRBJ2-6; D gene: TRBD1; clone size: NA; CDR3 protein: CASTRTGGAGANVLTF; CDR3 DNA: TGTGCCAGTACGAGGACAGGGGGCGCTGGGGCCAACGTCCTGACTTTC
V gene: TRBV5-8; J gene: TRBJ2-5; D gene: NA; clone size: NA; CDR3 protein: CASSLVSPLETQYF; CDR3 DNA: TGTGCCAGCAGCTTGGTGTCCCCCCTGGAGACCCAGTACTTC
V gene: TRBV9; J gene: TRBJ1-2; D gene: NA; clone size: NA; CDR3 protein: CASSVEVGNYGYTF; CDR3 DNA: TGTGCCAGCAGCGTAGAAGTCGGAAACTATGGCTACACCTTC
V gene: TRBV5-1; J gene: TRBJ1-5; D gene: NA; clone size: NA; CDR3 protein: CASSLIPNQPQHF; CDR3 DNA: TGCGCCAGCAGCTTGATACCCAATCAGCCCCAGCATTTT
V gene: TRBV18; J gene: TRBJ2-5; D gene: TRBD2; clone size: NA; CDR3 protein: CASSPLAGAQETQYF; CDR3 DNA: TGTGCCAGCTCACCACTAGCGGGGGCCCAAGAGACCCAGTACTTC
V gene: TRBV27; J gene: TRBJ2-1; D gene: NA; clone size: NA; CDR3 protein: CASSIPGRSYNEQFF; CDR3 DNA: TGTGCCAGCAGTATCCCAGGGAGGTCCTACAATGAGCAGTTCTTC
V gene: TRBV5-1; J gene: TRBJ1-4; D gene: TRBD1; clone size: NA; CDR3 protein: CASSLRTGVEEKLFF; CDR3 DNA: TGCGCCAGCAGCCTACGAACAGGGGTGGAGGAAAAACTGTTTTTT
V gene: TRBV2; J gene: TRBJ1-5; D gene: TRBD1; clone size: few; CDR3 protein: CASSFPGQGPASNQPQHF; CDR3 DNA: TGTGCCAGCAGTTTTCCGGGACAGGGGCCCGCTAGTAATCAGCCCCAGCATTTT
V gene: TRBV5-8; J gene: TRBJ2-2; D gene: NA; clone size: once; CDR3 protein: CASSLVSGLNTGELFF; CDR3 DNA: TGTGCCAGCAGCTTGGTTTCGGGCCTCAACACCGGGGAGCTGTTTTTT
V gene: TRBV3-1/TRBV3-2; J gene: TRBJ2-6; D gene: NA; clone size: few; CDR3 protein: CASSQERVRANVLTF; CDR3 DNA: TGTGCCAGCAGCCAAGAGCGGGTACGGGCCAACGTCCTGACTTTC
V gene: TRBV28; J gene: TRBJ1-2; D gene: NA; clone size: NA; CDR3 protein: CASSWMLYGYTF; CDR3 DNA: TGTGCCAGCAGTTGGATGCTCTATGGCTACACCTTC
V gene: TRBV5-8; J gene: TRBJ2-3; D gene: NA; clone size: NA; CDR3 protein: CASPISPQEQASDTQYF; CDR3 DNA: TGTGCCAGCCCTATTTCCCCTCAGGAACAAGCTTCAGATACGCAGTATTTT
V gene: TRBV28; J gene: TRBJ2-3; D gene: NA; clone size: NA; CDR3 protein: CASGDRTDTQYF; CDR3 DNA: TGTGCCTCAGGGGACCGCACAGATACGCAGTATTTT
V gene: TRBV5-1; J gene: TRBJ2-1; D gene: NA; clone size: NA; CDR3 protein: CASSLSVGGNNEQFF; CDR3 DNA: TGCGCCAGCAGCTTGTCGGTTGGAGGAAACAATGAGCAGTTCTTC
V gene: TRBV6-5; J gene: TRBJ1-1; D gene: NA; clone size: NA; CDR3 protein: CASSQGKGEAFF; CDR3 DNA: TGTGCCAGCTCCCAGGGGAAAGGGGAAGCTTTCTTT
V gene: TRBV15; J gene: TRBJ2-3; D gene: NA; clone size: NA; CDR3 protein: CATSLLDINSTDTQYF; CDR3 DNA: TGTGCCACCAGTCTCCTTGACATTAATTCCACAGATACGCAGTATTTT
V gene: TRBV24-1; J gene: TRBJ1-5; D gene: NA; clone size: few; CDR3 protein: CATSDSRFSGPQHF; CDR3 DNA: TGTGCCACCAGTGATTCTCGGTTTTCGGGGCCCCAGCATTTT
V gene: TRBV7-8; J gene: TRBJ1-5; D gene: NA; clone size: once; CDR3 protein: CASSLNGASNQPQHF; CDR3 DNA: TGTGCCAGCAGCTTAAATGGGGCGAGCAATCAGCCCCAGCATTTT
V gene: TRBV24-1; J gene: TRBJ2-1; D gene: NA; clone size: NA; CDR3 protein: CATSAPGTRQNEQFF; CDR3 DNA: TGTGCCACCAGTGCTCCGGGGACGCGGCAAAATGAGCAGTTCTTC
V gene: TRBV7-9; J gene: TRBJ2-5; D gene: NA; clone size: NA; CDR3 protein: CASSFIQGVETQYF; CDR3 DNA: TGTGCCAGCAGCTTTATTCAGGGCGTGGAGACCCAGTACTTC
V gene: TRBV28; J gene: TRBJ1-4; D gene: TRBD1; clone size: NA; CDR3 protein: CASSLPPGQGGKLFF; CDR3 DNA: TGTGCCAGCAGTTTACCCCCGGGACAGGGCGGAAAACTGTTTTTT
V gene: TRBV6-2/TRBV6-3; J gene: TRBJ1-5; D gene: TRBD1; clone size: few; CDR3 protein: CASSYVDRDQPQHF; CDR3 DNA: TGTGCCAGCAGTTACGTGGACAGGGACCAGCCCCAGCATTTT
V gene: TRBV3-1/TRBV3-2; J gene: TRBJ1-1; D gene: NA; clone size: NA; CDR3 protein: CASSQGPGVNWVAFF; CDR3 DNA: TGTGCCAGCAGCCAAGGGCCGGGGGTAAATTGGGTAGCTTTCTTT
V gene: TRBV3-1/TRBV3-2; J gene: TRBJ2-3; D gene: NA; clone size: NA; CDR3 protein: CASSQGGGQDTQYF; CDR3 DNA: TGTGCCAGCAGCCAAGGAGGAGGCCAGGATACGCAGTATTTT
V gene: TRBV11-2; J gene: TRBJ1-3; D gene: NA; clone size: once; CDR3 protein: CASSSTTGNTIYF; CDR3 DNA: TGTGCCAGCAGCTCGACAACCGGAAACACCATATATTTT